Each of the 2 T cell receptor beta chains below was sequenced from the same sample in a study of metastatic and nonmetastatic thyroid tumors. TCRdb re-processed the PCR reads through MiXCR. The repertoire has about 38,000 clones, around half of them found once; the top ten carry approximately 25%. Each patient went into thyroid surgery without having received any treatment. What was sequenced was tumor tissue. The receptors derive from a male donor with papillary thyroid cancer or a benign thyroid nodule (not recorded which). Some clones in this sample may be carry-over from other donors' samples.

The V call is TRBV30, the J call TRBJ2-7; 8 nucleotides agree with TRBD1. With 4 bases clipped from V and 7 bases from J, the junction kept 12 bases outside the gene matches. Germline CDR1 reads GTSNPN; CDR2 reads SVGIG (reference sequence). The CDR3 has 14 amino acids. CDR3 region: CAWKFTRGREEQYF. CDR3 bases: TGTGCCTGGAAATTCACCAGGGGGCGAGAAGAGCAGTACTTC.

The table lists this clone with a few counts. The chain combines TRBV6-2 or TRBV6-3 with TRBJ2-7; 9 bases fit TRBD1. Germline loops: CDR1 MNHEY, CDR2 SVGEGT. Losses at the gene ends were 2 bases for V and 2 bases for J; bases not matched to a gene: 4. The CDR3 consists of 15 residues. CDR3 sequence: CASSYIGQGTYEQYF. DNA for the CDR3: TGTGCCAGCAGTTACATCGGACAGGGGACCTACGAGCAGTACTTC.